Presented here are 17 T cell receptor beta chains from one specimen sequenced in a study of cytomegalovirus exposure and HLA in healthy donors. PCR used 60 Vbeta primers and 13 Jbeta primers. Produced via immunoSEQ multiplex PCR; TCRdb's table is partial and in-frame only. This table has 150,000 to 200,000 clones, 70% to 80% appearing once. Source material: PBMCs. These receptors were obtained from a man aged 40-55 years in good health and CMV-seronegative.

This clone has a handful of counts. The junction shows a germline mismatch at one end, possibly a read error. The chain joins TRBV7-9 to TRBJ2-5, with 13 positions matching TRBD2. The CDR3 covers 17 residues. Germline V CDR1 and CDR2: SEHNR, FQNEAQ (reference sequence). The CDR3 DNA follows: TGTTCCAGCAGCTTAGAAAGACCGGGACTAGCGGGGGAGACCCAGTACTTC. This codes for CSSSLERPGLAGETQYF.

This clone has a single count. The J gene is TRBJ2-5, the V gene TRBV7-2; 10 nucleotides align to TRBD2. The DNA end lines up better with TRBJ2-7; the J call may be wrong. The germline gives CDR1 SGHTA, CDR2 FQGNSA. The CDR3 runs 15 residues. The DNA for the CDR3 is TGTGCCAGCAGCCCGAGGACTAGCGGACTTTACGAGCAGTACTTC. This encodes CASSPRTSGLYEQYF.

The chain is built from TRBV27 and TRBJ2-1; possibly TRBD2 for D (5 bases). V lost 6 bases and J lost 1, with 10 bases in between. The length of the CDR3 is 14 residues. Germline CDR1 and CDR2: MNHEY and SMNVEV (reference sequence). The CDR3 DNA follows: TGTGCCAGCAGAGGTAGCGAATCCTACAATGAGCAGTTCTTC. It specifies CASRGSESYNEQFF.

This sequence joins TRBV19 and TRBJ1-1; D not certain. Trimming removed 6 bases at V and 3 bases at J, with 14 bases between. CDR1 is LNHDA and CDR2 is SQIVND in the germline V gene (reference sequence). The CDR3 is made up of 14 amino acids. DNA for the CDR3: TGTGCCAGTAGGGAGAATGAGGGCGACACTGAAGCTTTCTTT. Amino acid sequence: CASRENEGDTEAFF.

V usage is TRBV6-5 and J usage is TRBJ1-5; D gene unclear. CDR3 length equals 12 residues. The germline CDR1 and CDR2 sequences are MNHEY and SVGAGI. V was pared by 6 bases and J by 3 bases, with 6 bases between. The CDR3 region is CASSPTNQPQHF. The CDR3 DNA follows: TGTGCCAGCAGCCCTACCAATCAGCCCCAGCATTTT.

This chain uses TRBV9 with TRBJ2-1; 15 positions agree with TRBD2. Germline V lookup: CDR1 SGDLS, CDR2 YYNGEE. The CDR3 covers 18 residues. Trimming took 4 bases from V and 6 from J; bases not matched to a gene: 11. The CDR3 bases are TGTGCCAGCAGCTACGGACTAGCGGGAGGGCCGGTTAGCAATGAGCAGTTCTTC. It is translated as CASSYGLAGGPVSNEQFF.

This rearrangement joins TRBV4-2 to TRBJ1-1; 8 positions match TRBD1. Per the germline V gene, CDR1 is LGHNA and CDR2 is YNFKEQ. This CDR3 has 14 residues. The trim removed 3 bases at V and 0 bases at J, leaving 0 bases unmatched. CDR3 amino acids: CASSQTGVNTEAFF. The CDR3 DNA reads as TGTGCCAGCAGCCAGACAGGGGTGAACACTGAAGCTTTCTTT.

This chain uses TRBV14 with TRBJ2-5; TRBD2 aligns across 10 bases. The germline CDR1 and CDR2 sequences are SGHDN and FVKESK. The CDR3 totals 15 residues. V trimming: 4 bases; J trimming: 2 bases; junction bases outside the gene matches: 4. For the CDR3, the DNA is TGTGCCAGCAGCCCACTAGCGGGAAGGCAAGAGACCCAGTACTTC. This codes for CASSPLAGRQETQYF.

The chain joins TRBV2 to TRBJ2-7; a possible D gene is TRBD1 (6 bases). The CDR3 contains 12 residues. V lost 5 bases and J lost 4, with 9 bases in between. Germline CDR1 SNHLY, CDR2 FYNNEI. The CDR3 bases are TGTGCCAGCAGTCCACAGGGATACGAGCAGTACTTC. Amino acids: CASSPQGYEQYF.

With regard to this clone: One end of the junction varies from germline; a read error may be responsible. CDR3 coding DNA: TGTTCCAGCAGCAGGGGGGGGGTTGGGCCCTTAGGCTACACCTTC. Protein product: CSSSRGGVGPLGYTF. The J gene is TRBJ1-2, the V gene TRBV7-9; 7 bases map to TRBD1. This CDR3 has 15 amino acids. Germline loops: CDR1 SEHNR, CDR2 FQNEAQ (reference sequence).

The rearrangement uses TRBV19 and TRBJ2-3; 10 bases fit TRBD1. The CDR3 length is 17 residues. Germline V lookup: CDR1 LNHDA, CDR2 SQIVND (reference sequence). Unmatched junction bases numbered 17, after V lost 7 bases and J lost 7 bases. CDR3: CASTAWGQGTPSNTQYF. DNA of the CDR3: TGTGCCAGTACTGCGTGGGGACAGGGGACCCCCTCGAATACGCAGTATTTT.

The CDR3 protein is CANGAGGPADTQYF. CDR3 nucleotide sequence: TGTGCCAACGGGGCGGGAGGGCCTGCAGATACGCAGTATTTT. This chain uses TRBV10-3 with TRBJ2-3; 9 bases are a match to TRBD2. Germline loops: CDR1 ENHRY, CDR2 SYGVKD. J lost 4 bases, V lost 10 bases, and 9 bases had no gene match. There are 14 residues in the CDR3.

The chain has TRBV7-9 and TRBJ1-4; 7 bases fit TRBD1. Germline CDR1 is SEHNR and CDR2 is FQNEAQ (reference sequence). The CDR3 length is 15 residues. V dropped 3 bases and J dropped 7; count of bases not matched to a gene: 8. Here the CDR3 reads CASSFGQEKREKLFF. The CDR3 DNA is TGTGCCAGCAGCTTCGGACAGGAGAAACGTGAAAAACTGTTTTTT.

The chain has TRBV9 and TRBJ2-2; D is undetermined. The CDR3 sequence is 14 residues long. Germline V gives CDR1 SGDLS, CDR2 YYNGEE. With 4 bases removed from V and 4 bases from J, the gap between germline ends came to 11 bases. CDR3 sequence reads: CASSPRFSTGELFF. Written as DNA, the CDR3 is TGTGCCAGCAGCCCCCGGTTCTCCACCGGGGAGCTGTTTTTT.

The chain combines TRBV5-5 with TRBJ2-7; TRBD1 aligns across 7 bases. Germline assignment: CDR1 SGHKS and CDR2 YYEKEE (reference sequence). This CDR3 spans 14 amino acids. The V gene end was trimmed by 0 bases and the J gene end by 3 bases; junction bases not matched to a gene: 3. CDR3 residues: CASSLGAGGYEQYF. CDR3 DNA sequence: TGTGCCAGCAGCTTGGGGGCAGGGGGCTACGAGCAGTACTTC.

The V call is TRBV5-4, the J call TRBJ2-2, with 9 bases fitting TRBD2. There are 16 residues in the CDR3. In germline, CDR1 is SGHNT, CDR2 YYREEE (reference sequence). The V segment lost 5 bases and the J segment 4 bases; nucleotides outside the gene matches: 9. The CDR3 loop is CASRTSGPPGTGELFF. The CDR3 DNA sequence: TGTGCCAGCAGGACTAGCGGACCACCGGGCACCGGGGAGCTGTTTTTT.

The CDR3 DNA follows: TGTGCCAGCAGCGACCGACAGGGGCCTGGAGTTTATGGCTACACCTTC. This sequence encodes CASSDRQGPGVYGYTF. This chain connects TRBV9 to TRBJ1-2, with TRBD1 identical over 8 bases. With 3 bases clipped from V and 5 bases from J, the junction kept 12 bases outside the gene matches. Germline lookup yields CDR1 SGDLS and CDR2 YYNGEE. CDR3 length equals 16 residues.